Below, 10 T cell receptor beta chains from the same sample are listed, as sequenced in a study of cytomegalovirus exposure and HLA in healthy donors listed by TCRdb under 2017. The library was obtained by the immunoSEQ multiplex PCR assay. A mixture of 60 forward primers for TCR Vbeta segments and 13 reverse primers for TCR Jbeta segments was used in the multiplex PCR. In TCRdb, the immuneACCESS table is reduced to in-frame sequences with V and J assigned. These tables do not hold every clone; where another copy was compared, an unresolved V gene accounts for under half, and the others remain unexplained. A total of about 150,000 clones appear in this sample, roughly 71% of them only once. Around 7% of the sample belongs to the ten largest clones. Sequencing input: PBMCs. The receptor set was obtained from a man aged 25-40 years in good health and CMV-seronegative.

This clone turned up a few times. The chain combines TRBV7-9 with TRBJ2-5; D perhaps matches TRBD1 (6 bases). Trimming shortened V by 4 bases and J by 11 bases, and 11 bases separated the two germline ends. The V gene's germline CDR1 is SEHNR and CDR2 FQNEAQ (reference sequence). The CDR3 has 11 amino acids. CDR3 loop: CASSWAGEQYF. The CDR3 region has the DNA TGTGCCAGCAGCTGGGCAGGGGAGCAGTACTTC.

Points on this clone: The limits of the CDR3 on the DNA are not certain, so only TCRdb's listed CDR3 is given. The rearrangement links TRBV6-1 to TRBJ2-5; the listed D gene, TRBD2, was not tested against the DNA. The CDR3 has 14 residues if both end residues are counted. Germline CDR1 MNHNS, CDR2 SASEGT. This CDR3 is CASILGGNQETQYF.

This rearrangement joins TRBV6-4 to TRBJ1-1, with TRBD1 identical over 11 bases. The CDR3 spans 17 residues. Trimming took 8 bases from V and 3 from J; bases not matched to a gene: 14. The germline V gene encodes CDR1 MRHNA and CDR2 SNTAGT. The CDR3 region is CASLWPGQGVVYTEAFF. The DNA of the CDR3 is TGTGCCAGCTTATGGCCGGGACAGGGGGTGGTGTACACTGAAGCTTTCTTT.

The chain links TRBV28 to TRBJ1-4; a weak D match, TRBD1 (5 bases). From germline, CDR1 is MDHEN and CDR2 SYDVKM. V shed 2 bases and J shed 6 bases, with 16 bases lying between them. This CDR3 contains 16 residues. The CDR3 nucleotides read TGTGCCAGCAGTTTAATCGGGGGGGGGAATTATGAAAAACTGTTTTTT. Its translation is CASSLIGGGNYEKLFF.

The CDR3 DNA is TGTGCCAGCAGCTTAACGGGGGGGGCCTCCTACGAGCAGTACTTC. It is translated as CASSLTGGASYEQYF. This sequence joins TRBV11-2 and TRBJ2-5, with TRBD2 matching 8 bases. The J call may be mistaken, given a closer DNA end match to TRBJ2-7. From germline, CDR1 is SGHAT and CDR2 FQNNGV. There are 15 residues in the CDR3.

The V call is TRBV28, the J call TRBJ2-3; the match to TRBD2 covers 14 bases. Trimming took 3 bases from V and 1 from J; bases not matched to a gene: 9. The germline V gene has CDR1 MDHEN and CDR2 SYDVKM. The CDR3 has 19 amino acids. CDR3 DNA: TGTGCCAGCAGTTTCCTTGGGACTAGCGGGAGAGAAGGCACAGATACGCAGTATTTT. Translation gives CASSFLGTSGREGTDTQYF.

In the case of this clone: Its ends do not fully match the called genes, so a read error is possible. This sequence joins TRBV25-1 and TRBJ2-6, with a possible D match to TRBD1 (5 bases). CDR1 and CDR2 (germline): MGHDK, SYGVNS. The CDR3 runs 15 residues. DNA of the CDR3: TGTGCCAGCAAACCGCCAGGCTCTGGGGCCAACGGCCTGACTTTC. The encoded protein is CASKPPGSGANGLTF.

This clone turned up a few times. The chain uses TRBV11-2 and TRBJ2-5; TRBD1 matches at 7 bases. The CDR3 is 13 residues long. Germline V lookup: CDR1 SGHAT, CDR2 FQNNGV. Trimming at V came to 5 bases and at J to 4 bases, leaving 4 bases not matched to a gene. Written as DNA, the CDR3 is TGTGCCAGCAGCCCCCACAGGGGAGAGACCCAGTACTTC. Its translation: CASSPHRGETQYF. Full variable domain (outside the CDR3, taken from reference TRBV11-2 and TRBJ2-5): EAGVAQSPRYKIIEKRQSVAFWCNPISGHATLYWYQQILGQGPKLLIQFQNNGVVDDSQLPKDRFSAERLKGVDSTLKIQPAKLEDSAVYLCASSPHRGETQYFGPGTRLLVL.

This chain links TRBV4-1 with TRBJ2-2; TRBD2 agrees at 7 bases. Germline assignment: CDR1 MGHRA and CDR2 YSYEKL. The ends lost 1 base at V and 5 bases at J; junction bases unmatched: 7. CDR3 length: 16 residues. The CDR3 reads CASSQGRLARTGELFF. The CDR3 nucleotides are TGCGCCAGCAGCCAAGGTCGACTAGCAAGGACCGGGGAGCTGTTTTTT.

The chain carries TRBV6-4 and TRBJ2-1; perhaps TRBD2 as D (7 bases). The CDR3 covers 13 residues. Germline assignment: CDR1 MRHNA and CDR2 SNTAGT. Trimming removed 2 bases at V and 10 bases at J, with 12 bases between. CDR3 sequence (DNA): TGTGCCAGCAGTGACGTGGGAGGGGGGGAGCAGTTCTTC. Its translation is CASSDVGGGEQFF.